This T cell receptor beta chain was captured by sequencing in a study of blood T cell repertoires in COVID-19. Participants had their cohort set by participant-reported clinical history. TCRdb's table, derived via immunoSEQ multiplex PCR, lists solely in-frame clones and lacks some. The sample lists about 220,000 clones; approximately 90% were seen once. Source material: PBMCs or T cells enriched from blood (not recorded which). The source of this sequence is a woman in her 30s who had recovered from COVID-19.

The CDR3 protein is CASSHRDRGTLYF. The CDR3 DNA follows: TGTGCCAGCAGTCACCGGGACAGGGGGACGTTGTACTTC. The chain employs TRBV6-5 and TRBJ2-7; 11 positions agree with TRBD1. The CDR3 contains 13 residues. CDR1 is MNHEY, CDR2 SVGAGI, per germline. J was trimmed by 12 bases and V by 5 bases; bases with no gene match: 9.